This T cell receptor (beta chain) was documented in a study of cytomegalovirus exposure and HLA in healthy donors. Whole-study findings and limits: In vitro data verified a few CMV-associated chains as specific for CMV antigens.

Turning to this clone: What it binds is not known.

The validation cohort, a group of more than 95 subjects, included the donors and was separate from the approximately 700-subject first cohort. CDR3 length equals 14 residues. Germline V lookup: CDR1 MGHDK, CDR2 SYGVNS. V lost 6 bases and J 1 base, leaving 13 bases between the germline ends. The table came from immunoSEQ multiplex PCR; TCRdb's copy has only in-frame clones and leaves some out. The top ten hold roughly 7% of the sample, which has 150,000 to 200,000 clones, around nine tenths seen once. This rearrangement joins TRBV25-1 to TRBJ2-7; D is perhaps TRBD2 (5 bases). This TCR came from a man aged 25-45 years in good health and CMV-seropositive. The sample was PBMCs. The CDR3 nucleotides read TGTGCCAGCAGATCCCGGACTTCTTCCTACGAGCAGTACTTC. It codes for CASRSRTSSYEQYF.